This entry lists 8 T cell receptor beta chains sequenced from one sample in a study of identical twins. TCRdb recomputed calls from the 5' RACE reads with MiXCR, one row per CDR3 protein. The table has approximately 890,000 distinct CDR3 sequences, 10% to 15% seen once; the top ten hold roughly 1.6%. The data also belong to a second study, concerning yellow fever vaccine responses in identical twins.

Input material: PBMCs. The source of these receptors is a woman aged 18-30 years in good health.

The rearrangement uses TRBV7-8 and TRBJ2-4; D may be TRBD2 (6 bases). Germline V lookup: CDR1 SGHVS, CDR2 FQNEAQ. The V end lost 0 bases, the J end lost 4 bases, and 13 bases lay between the germline ends. The CDR3 extends over 16 amino acids. DNA for the CDR3: TGTGCCAGCAGCTTAGCGTTAGGTGGAGGGAAAAACATTCAGTACTTC. It yields the protein CASSLALGGGKNIQYF.

The genes are TRBV9 and TRBJ2-1; D is unresolved. Germline V gives CDR1 SGDLS, CDR2 YYNGEE. The ends were cut back, 0 bases at V and 1 base at J, with 8 bases in the middle. The CDR3 runs 15 residues. CDR3 sequence (DNA): TGTGCCAGCAGCGTAGGTGATCTATCCTACAATGAGCAGTTCTTC. As protein: CASSVGDLSYNEQFF.

The chain recombines TRBV3-1 with TRBJ2-2, with a tentative D call TRBD2 (5 bases). In germline, CDR1 is LGHDT, CDR2 YNNKEL (reference sequence). With 6 bases removed from V and 5 bases from J, the gap between germline ends came to 13 bases. CDR3 size: 14 residues. The CDR3 sequence is CASREEVRTGELFF. DNA for the CDR3: TGTGCCAGCAGAGAGGAGGTTCGGACCGGGGAGCTGTTTTTT.

The sample holds many counts of this clonotype. J is TRBJ2-1 and V is TRBV15, with D maybe TRBD2 (5 bases). The CDR3 consists of 14 residues. The germline V gene encodes CDR1 LNHNV and CDR2 YYDKDF (reference sequence). V was cut by 0 bases and J by 3 bases, with 6 bases left in between. The DNA of the CDR3 is TGTGCCACCAGCAGAGATCGGGGCTACAATGAGCAGTTCTTC. The encoded protein is CATSRDRGYNEQFF.

This clonotype was seen more than once but under ten times. An end of the junction does not agree with germline; a read error may underlie this. The chain combines TRBV5-3 with TRBJ2-3; 8 nucleotides align to TRBD1. TRBV5-3 is annotated as an ORF whose role is uncertain. The CDR3 contains 16 residues. CDR3 coding DNA: TGTGCCAGCAGCTCTGGACAGGGCTTCAGCACAGATACGCAGTATTTT. This encodes CASSSGQGFSTDTQYF.

This clonotype has only a few counts. The genes are TRBV6-5 and TRBJ1-1; no definite D call. Trimming shortened V by 2 bases and J by 3 bases, and 13 bases separated the two germline ends. Germline values: CDR1 MNHEY, CDR2 SVGAGI. The CDR3 runs to 15 residues. The CDR3 loop reads CASSYGEVLHTEAFF. CDR3 in DNA: TGTGCCAGCAGTTACGGTGAAGTTTTACACACTGAAGCTTTCTTT.

The chain has TRBV7-9 and TRBJ2-3; 10 bases match TRBD1. The J segment lost 4 bases and the V segment lost 6 bases, leaving 7 bases of the junction unmatched. The CDR3 has 15 amino acids. The V gene's germline CDR1 is SEHNR and CDR2 FQNEAQ (reference sequence). CDR3: CASRRTGTGADTQYF. The CDR3 coding sequence is TGTGCCAGCAGACGCACCGGGACAGGGGCAGATACGCAGTATTTT. Full variable domain (rest looked up from reference TRBV7-9 and TRBJ2-3): DTGVSQNPRHKITKRGQNVTFRCDPISEHNRLYWYRQTLGQGPEFLTYFQNEAQLEKSRLLSDRFSAERPKGSFSTLEIQRTEQGDSAMYLCASRRTGTGADTQYFGPGTRLTVL.

The chain employs TRBV10-3 and TRBJ1-6, with D unclear. The V gene lost 8 bases and the J gene lost 7 bases, with 9 bases spanning the gap. Per the germline V gene, CDR1 is ENHRY and CDR2 is SYGVKD. The CDR3 has 12 residues. The CDR3 sequence is CAIGRDNSPLHF. CDR3 in DNA: TGTGCCATCGGAAGAGACAATTCACCCCTCCACTTT.